This is a list of T cell receptor beta chains from one sample in a study of T-cell memory formation after mild COVID-19. One entry per CDR3 protein, called by TCRdb with MiXCR from the 5' RACE reads. The sample lists 140,000 to 150,000 distinct CDR3 sequences, roughly 24% seen once, with roughly 25% in the top ten. Sequencing was carried out using PBMCs or a T cell subset sorted from them (not recorded which). The receptors were gathered from an adult woman who had mild COVID-19 (a few samples of this study predate the infection). Cell type and time point are not known. Both conserved end residues are trimmed from each CDR3.

J gene: TRBJ2-3; V gene: TRBV7-8; CDR3 protein: ASSSRLGETDTQY
J gene: TRBJ2-3; V gene: TRBV7-3; CDR3 protein: ASSPLDSTDTQY
J gene: TRBJ2-1; V gene: TRBV12-3/TRBV12-4; CDR3 protein: ASSLYTYNEQF
J gene: TRBJ2-7; V gene: TRBV5-1; CDR3 protein: ASSPASGSRYEQY
J gene: TRBJ2-2; V gene: TRBV20-1; CDR3 protein: SAARYGLNTGELF
J gene: TRBJ1-2; V gene: TRBV6-1; CDR3 protein: ASSEALGSYGYT
J gene: TRBJ2-7; V gene: TRBV7-9; CDR3 protein: ASSLAGRSYEQY
J gene: TRBJ2-5; V gene: TRBV20-1; CDR3 protein: SATSTQY
J gene: TRBJ2-5; V gene: TRBV7-7; CDR3 protein: ASSAGLAEETQY
J gene: TRBJ1-1; V gene: TRBV7-3; CDR3 protein: ASSPSDSNTEAF
J gene: TRBJ2-7; V gene: TRBV29-1; CDR3 protein: SVEDLSSSYEQY
J gene: TRBJ2-1; V gene: TRBV20-1; CDR3 protein: SAFKRESDNEQF
J gene: TRBJ2-7; V gene: TRBV7-9; CDR3 protein: ASSFPSGTYEQY
J gene: TRBJ2-1; V gene: TRBV12-3/TRBV12-4; CDR3 protein: ASSPPGAGVENEQF
J gene: TRBJ2-7; V gene: TRBV5-5; CDR3 protein: ASTYSTGSYEQY